Each of the 22 T cell receptor beta chains below was sequenced from the same sample in a study of blood T cell repertoires in COVID-19. Measured with immunoSEQ multiplex PCR; TCRdb has only the in-frame clones, and not every one. The profile shows more than 95,000 clones, around 88% of them singletons. Input material: peripheral blood. The receptor source for this set is a man aged 80 or over with active or convalescent COVID-19.

The rearrangement uses TRBV2 and TRBJ1-1, with 7 nucleotides matching TRBD1. Germline V lookup: CDR1 SNHLY, CDR2 FYNNEI. The CDR3 contains 13 residues. The J segment lost 1 base and the V segment lost 5 bases, leaving 1 base of the junction unmatched. The CDR3 loop reads CASSRTGNTEAFF. The CDR3 coding sequence is TGTGCCAGCAGTAGGACAGGGAACACTGAAGCTTTCTTT.

This clone was counted a few times. The chain has TRBV10-3 and TRBJ2-5; TRBD2 agrees at 8 bases. V lost 5 bases and J lost 0; bases outside the gene matches: 2. The CDR3 has 14 amino acids. CDR1 ENHRY and CDR2 SYGVKD come from the germline V gene. CDR3 protein: CAISTSGNQETQYF. CDR3 nucleotide sequence: TGTGCCATCAGTACTAGCGGCAACCAAGAGACCCAGTACTTC.

The chain employs TRBV5-1 and TRBJ2-3; TRBD1 matches at 12 bases. CDR3 length equals 15 residues. CDR1 is SGHRS, CDR2 YFSETQ, per germline. Trimming removed 4 bases from V and 5 bases from J; junction bases left unmatched: 5. The CDR3 region has the DNA TGCGCCAGCAGCCCGGGACAGGGGGCTGGAGATACGCAGTATTTT. The encoded protein is CASSPGQGAGDTQYF.

The DNA of the CDR3 is TGCGCCAGCAGCCAAGGACTAGCGGGGGCCACCGGGGAGCTGTTTTTT. Its translation: CASSQGLAGATGELFF. The V call is TRBV4-3, the J call TRBJ2-2; TRBD2 matches at 12 bases. This CDR3 is built from 16 residues. The germline V gene has CDR1 LGHNA and CDR2 YSLEER. V dropped 1 base and J dropped 4; count of bases not matched to a gene: 1.

Only a few counts were recorded for this clone. The genes are TRBV12-5 and TRBJ1-1, with a possible D match to TRBD1 (5 bases). Looked up from germline, CDR1 is LGHNT and CDR2 is FRNRAP. This CDR3 spans 16 amino acids. V was trimmed by 1 base and J by 7 bases, leaving 19 bases between them. The DNA for the CDR3 is TGTGCTAGTGGTTTGGCCCCCTCTCAGGGAAGTGTTGAAGCTTTCTTT. This sequence encodes CASGLAPSQGSVEAFF. The full variable domain, with the rest looked up from reference TRBV12-5 and TRBJ1-1, is DARVTQTPRHKVTEMGQEVTMRCQPILGHNTVFWYRQTMMQGLELLAYFRNRAPLDDSGMPKDRFSAEMPDATLATLKIQPSEPRDSAVYFCASGLAPSQGSVEAFFGQGTRLTVV.

On this clone itself: The sample contains more than one DNA sequence encoding this CDR3. The genes are TRBV5-1 and TRBJ1-2, with 7 bases that match TRBD1. V gave up 4 bases and J gave up 2 bases; unmatched junction bases: 2. The germline CDR1 and CDR2 sequences are SGHRS and YFSETQ. The CDR3 contains 13 residues. CDR3: CASSLGQNYGYTF. The DNA of the CDR3 is TGCGCCAGCAGCCTGGGACAGAACTATGGCTACACCTTC.

The chain recombines TRBV2 with TRBJ2-5, with 8 bases fitting TRBD1. V lost 5 bases and J lost 4; bases outside the gene matches: 9. From germline, CDR1 is SNHLY and CDR2 FYNNEI. The CDR3 is 15 amino acids. The CDR3 sequence: CASSKEGQAGETQYF. The CDR3 bases are TGTGCCAGCAGTAAGGAGGGACAGGCAGGAGAGACCCAGTACTTC.

This clone was observed a few times. The rearrangement links TRBV2 to TRBJ1-1, with 7 bases matching TRBD1. From germline, CDR1 is SNHLY and CDR2 FYNNEI. The CDR3 is made up of 14 amino acids. The V and J ends lost 5 bases and 10 bases, in that order; junction bases with no gene match: 13. The CDR3: CASSPMSGGEVAFF. DNA for the CDR3: TGTGCCAGCAGTCCTATGTCAGGGGGAGAGGTAGCTTTCTTT.

The V call is TRBV5-1, the J call TRBJ1-3; D gene ambiguous. The CDR3 is 17 amino acids. Trimming shortened V by 0 bases and J by 0 bases, and 13 bases separated the two germline ends. The germline CDR1 and CDR2 sequences are SGHRS and YFSETQ. In DNA, the CDR3 is TGCGCCAGCAGCTTGGCCGGTCCAGGTACCTCTGGAAACACCATATATTTT. This gives the protein CASSLAGPGTSGNTIYF.

The V gene is TRBV2, the J gene TRBJ2-1; 8 bases are shared with TRBD1. Germline V lookup: CDR1 SNHLY, CDR2 FYNNEI. The trim removed 8 bases at V and 5 bases at J, leaving 8 bases unmatched. This CDR3 is built from 14 residues. CDR3 nucleotides: TGTGCCAGCGACGTGGACAGGGACCACAATGAGCAGTTCTTC. Translation gives CASDVDRDHNEQFF.

The chain is built from TRBV6-2 or TRBV6-3 and TRBJ1-5, with D possibly being TRBD1 (6 bases). Looked up from germline, CDR1 is MNHEY and CDR2 is SVGEGT. This CDR3 comprises 16 residues. Trimming stripped 2 bases from V and 2 bases from J, with 13 bases between. Here the CDR3 DNA reads TGTGCCAGCAGTTACCCCCCTGGACAGCGCAATCAGCCCCAGCATTTT. This sequence encodes CASSYPPGQRNQPQHF.

The chain recombines TRBV9 with TRBJ2-1, with a possible D match to TRBD1 (5 bases). The germline gives CDR1 SGDLS, CDR2 YYNGEE. This CDR3 spans 18 amino acids. The V end was cut by 4 bases, the J end by 1 base, with 21 bases between. CDR3 sequence: CASSTTRQLFPSYNEQFF. The CDR3 nucleotides read TGTGCCAGCAGCACCACAAGACAGCTTTTCCCGTCCTACAATGAGCAGTTCTTC.

J is TRBJ2-7 and V is TRBV19; 11 nucleotides line up with TRBD1. The CDR3 has 14 residues. Germline loops: CDR1 LNHDA, CDR2 SQIVND (reference sequence). Losses at the gene ends were 5 bases for V and 4 bases for J; bases not matched to a gene: 4. The chain's CDR3 is CASSAWDRGYEQYF. In DNA, the CDR3 is TGTGCCAGTAGTGCCTGGGACAGGGGGTACGAGCAGTACTTC. The variable domain in full, with the rest retrieved from reference TRBV19 and TRBJ2-7, is DGGITQSPKYLFRKEGQNVTLSCEQNLNHDAMYWYRQDPGQGLRLIYYSQIVNDFQKGDIAEGYSVSREKKESFPLTVTSAQKNPTAFYLCASSAWDRGYEQYFGPGTRLTVT.

The V and J genes are TRBV5-6 and TRBJ1-1; D is perhaps TRBD1 (5 bases). Germline V CDR1 and CDR2: SGHDT, YYEEEE. Deletions cut 2 bases from V and 5 bases from J, with 10 bases between. This CDR3 contains 13 residues. CDR3 sequence reads: CASSFGRGTEAFF. CDR3 nucleotides: TGTGCCAGCAGCTTTGGCCGGGGGACTGAAGCTTTCTTT.

The chain combines TRBV7-2 with TRBJ1-6, with 7 positions matching TRBD1. The CDR3 is 17 residues long. Trimming took 1 base from V and 4 from J; bases not matched to a gene: 7. Germline lookup yields CDR1 SGHTA and CDR2 FQGNSA. The CDR3 DNA sequence: TGTGCCAGCAGCTTAGATAGGGGGCTAAAGTATAATTCACCCCTCCACTTT. Translating gives CASSLDRGLKYNSPLHF. The whole variable domain, filled in from reference TRBV7-2 and TRBJ1-6, reads GAGVSQSPSNKVTEKGKDVELRCDPISGHTALYWYRQSLGQGLEFLIYFQGNSAPDKSGLPSDRFSAERTGGSVSTLTIQRTQQEDSAVYLCASSLDRGLKYNSPLHFGNGTRLTVT.

This clone was detected only once. V gene TRBV6-2 or TRBV6-3 combines with J gene TRBJ2-5; 7 bases map to TRBD2. The junction had 4 bases not matched to a gene; V was cut back by 5 bases and J by 1 base. The CDR3 length is 14 residues. Germline CDR1 MNHEY, CDR2 SVGEGT. CDR3 sequence (DNA): TGTGCCAGCAGTACCCGACTAGCCCAAGAGACCCAGTACTTC. Its translation is CASSTRLAQETQYF.

The chain couples TRBV23-1 to TRBJ2-5, with a possible D match to TRBD1 (7 bases). TRBV23-1 is marked as an open reading frame, function uncertain. V was trimmed by 6 bases and J by 2 bases, leaving 10 bases between them. The CDR3 has 13 amino acids. This CDR3 is CASSPGGQETQYF. DNA of the CDR3: TGCGCCAGCAGCCCAGGGGGGCAAGAGACCCAGTACTTC.

The V and J genes are TRBV10-2 and TRBJ2-7, with TRBD1 identical over 10 bases. The CDR3 is 15 amino acids. Germline V CDR1 and CDR2: WSHSY, SAAADI. J lost 5 bases, V lost 5 bases, and 9 bases had no gene match. DNA of the CDR3: TGCGCCAGCAGTAGTCCGGGACAGGGGACCGACGAGCAGTACTTC. Its protein product is CASSSPGQGTDEQYF.

The chain couples TRBV7-7 to TRBJ2-1, with TRBD2 matching over 8 bases. J gave up 5 bases and V 1 base, and 4 bases lay outside the gene matches. Germline V gene lookup returns CDR1 SSHAT and CDR2 FNYEAQ (reference sequence). The CDR3 is 15 residues long. The CDR3 DNA follows: TGTGCCAGCAGCTTAGTCAGCGGGGGCCACAATGAGCAGTTCTTC. Translating gives CASSLVSGGHNEQFF.

The chain links TRBV7-2 to TRBJ2-7, with D maybe TRBD2 (5 bases). The CDR3 runs 13 residues. Germline CDR1 and CDR2: SGHTA and FQGNSA. Trimming removed 4 bases at V and 6 bases at J, with 13 bases between. The CDR3 here is CASSSPMTTEQYF. The CDR3 DNA reads TGTGCCAGCAGCTCCCCGATGACTACCGAGCAGTACTTC.

The chain joins TRBV6-5 to TRBJ1-2, with D hard to call. The CDR3 is 14 amino acids. V lost 0 bases, J lost 7 bases, and 12 bases lay in between. In germline, CDR1 is MNHEY, CDR2 SVGAGI. CDR3 residues: CASSYSIPTGGYTF. CDR3 in DNA: TGTGCCAGCAGTTACTCGATTCCTACCGGTGGCTACACCTTC.

The V gene is TRBV6-5, the J gene TRBJ2-3, with D hard to call. Germline CDR1 is MNHEY and CDR2 is SVGAGI. This CDR3 region has 14 residues. The V and J ends lost 5 bases and 0 bases respectively, with 9 bases between them. The CDR3, as DNA: TGTGCCAGCAGTCAAATGACTAGCACAGATACGCAGTATTTT. Translation gives CASSQMTSTDTQYF.